In this sample, the clone carrying this TCR beta chain turned up a few times. No antigen is known for it. This sample is part of a study of early T cells in non-severe SARS-CoV-2 infection. About the research overall: Sequenced material consisted of bulk RNA (from unsorted whole blood), and chains were unpaired.

General study findings and limits: Sequences matched to VDJdb favored anti-spike CD8 responses, while private and CD4 specificities were missed.

Individual cDNA molecules received unique molecular identifiers. Each CDR3 protein is one row after TCRdb ran MiXCR on the 5' RACE reads. Among roughly 77,000 distinct CDR3 sequences listed, 12% were seen once. Unmatched junction bases numbered 22, after V lost 5 bases and J lost 5 bases. The CDR3 covers 19 residues. The germline V gene encodes CDR1 SGHAT and CDR2 FQNNGV. Sequenced sample: whole blood. The receptor's source is an adult who was a healthcare worker with PCR-confirmed SARS-CoV-2 infection or an uninfected control (not recorded which). The V and J genes are TRBV11-2 and TRBJ2-5, with TRBD1 matching over 8 bases. The CDR3 DNA follows: TGTGCCAGCAGCAATCGTGGGCAGGGGGCTGATATAAGGGCCGAGACCCAGTACTTC. It translates to CASSNRGQGADIRAETQYF.